The 7 T cell receptor beta chains presented below share a single source sample, sequenced in a study of control samples from healthy donors and cancer patients. Generated by immunoSEQ multiplex PCR, the TCRdb table keeps only in-frame clones and is missing some. The data contain around 25,000 clones, more than 75% of them seen just once; the ten biggest clones take up around 15%. Sequencing was carried out using PBMCs. The source of these receptors is a middle-aged man with lung cancer.

CDR3 in amino acids: CASSPHVAGETQYF. The CDR3 nucleotides read TGTGCCAGCAGCCCCCACGTCGCCGGAGAGACCCAGTACTTC. The chain joins TRBV3-1 (or the pseudogene TRBV3-2) to TRBJ2-5; D unclear. The germline V and J ends were trimmed by 4 bases and 4 bases, with 13 bases remaining between them. Germline loops: CDR1 LGHDT, CDR2 YNNKEL (reference sequence). This CDR3 spans 14 amino acids.

This chain joins TRBV12-5 and TRBJ2-1; 8 nucleotides agree with TRBD2. The ends lost 4 bases at V and 4 bases at J; junction bases unmatched: 12. CDR3 length: 17 amino acids. In germline, CDR1 is LGHNT, CDR2 FRNRAP. For the CDR3, the DNA is TGTGCTAGTGGTTCGTTAACTGGACTAGCTGATTACAATGAGCAGTTCTTC. It yields the protein CASGSLTGLADYNEQFF.

The chain recombines TRBV28 with TRBJ1-2; D gene ambiguous. The CDR3 loop spans 14 amino acids. CDR1 is MDHEN, CDR2 SYDVKM, per germline. The V and J ends lost 2 bases and 4 bases respectively, with 11 bases between them. CDR3 sequence reads: CASSLGSQAYGYTF. The DNA of the CDR3 is TGTGCCAGCAGTTTAGGCAGTCAAGCCTATGGCTACACCTTC.

This clone has only one observation. This chain links TRBV7-9 with TRBJ1-3; no definite D call. The germline gives CDR1 SEHNR, CDR2 FQNEAQ (reference sequence). The CDR3 has 12 amino acids. V was clipped by 4 bases and J by 5 bases, with 6 bases between them. CDR3 amino acids: CASSSNRNTIYF. CDR3 nucleotide sequence: TGTGCCAGCAGCTCCAATCGAAACACCATATATTTT.

The gene calls are TRBV6-5 and TRBJ2-2; 10 bases match TRBD1. The CDR3 length is 16 residues. V lost 3 bases and J lost 5; bases outside the gene matches: 6. Germline V lookup: CDR1 MNHEY, CDR2 SVGAGI. The CDR3 region has the DNA TGTGCCAGCAGTTATTGGGACAGGGGACGAACCGGGGAGCTGTTTTTT. Its protein product is CASSYWDRGRTGELFF.

The chain has TRBV19 and TRBJ1-2, with D possibly being TRBD1 (6 bases). Germline V gene lookup returns CDR1 LNHDA and CDR2 SQIVND (reference sequence). The CDR3 loop spans 11 amino acids. V lost 10 bases and J 7 bases, leaving 13 bases between the germline ends. This CDR3 reads CATITGSGYTF. The DNA for the CDR3 is TGTGCCACGATCACAGGGTCTGGCTACACCTTC.

The J gene is TRBJ2-6, the V gene TRBV5-1; 11 bases line up with TRBD1. This CDR3 is 17 amino acids long. Germline CDR1 and CDR2: SGHRS and YFSETQ. Trimming removed 4 bases from V and 1 base from J; junction bases left unmatched: 4. DNA of the CDR3: TGCGCCAGCAGCCCGGGACAGGGGGAGTCTGGGGCCAACGTCCTGACTTTC. It encodes CASSPGQGESGANVLTF.